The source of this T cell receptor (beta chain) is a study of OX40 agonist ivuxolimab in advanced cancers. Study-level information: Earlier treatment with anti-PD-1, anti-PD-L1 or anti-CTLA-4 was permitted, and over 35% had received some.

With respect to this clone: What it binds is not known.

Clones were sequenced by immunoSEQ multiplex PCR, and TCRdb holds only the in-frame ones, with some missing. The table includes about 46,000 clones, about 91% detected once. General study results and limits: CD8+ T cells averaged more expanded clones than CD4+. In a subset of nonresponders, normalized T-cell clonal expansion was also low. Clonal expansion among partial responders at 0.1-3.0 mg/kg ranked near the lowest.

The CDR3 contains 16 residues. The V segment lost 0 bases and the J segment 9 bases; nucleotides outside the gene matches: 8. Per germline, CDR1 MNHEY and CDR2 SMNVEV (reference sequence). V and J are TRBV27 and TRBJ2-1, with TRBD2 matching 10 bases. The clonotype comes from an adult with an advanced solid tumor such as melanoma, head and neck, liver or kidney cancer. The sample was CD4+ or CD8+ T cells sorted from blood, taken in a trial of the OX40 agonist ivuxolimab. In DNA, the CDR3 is TGTGCCAGCAGTTTATCGCGTCTAGCGGGAGTTGGTGAGCAGTTCTTC. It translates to CASSLSRLAGVGEQFF.